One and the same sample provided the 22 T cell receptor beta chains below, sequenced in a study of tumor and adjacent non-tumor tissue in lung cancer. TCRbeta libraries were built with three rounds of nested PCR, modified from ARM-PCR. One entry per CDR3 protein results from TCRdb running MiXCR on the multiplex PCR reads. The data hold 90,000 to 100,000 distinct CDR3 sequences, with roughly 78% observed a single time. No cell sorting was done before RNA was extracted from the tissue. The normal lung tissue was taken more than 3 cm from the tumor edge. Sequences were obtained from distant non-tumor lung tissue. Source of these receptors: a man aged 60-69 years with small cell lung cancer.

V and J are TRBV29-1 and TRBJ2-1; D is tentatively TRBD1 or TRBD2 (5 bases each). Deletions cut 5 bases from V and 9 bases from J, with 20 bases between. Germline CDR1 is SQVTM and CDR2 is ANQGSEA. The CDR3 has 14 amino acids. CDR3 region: CSVRTSLWDGEQFF. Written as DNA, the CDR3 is TGCAGCGTTCGTACTAGTCTTTGGGACGGTGAGCAGTTCTTC.

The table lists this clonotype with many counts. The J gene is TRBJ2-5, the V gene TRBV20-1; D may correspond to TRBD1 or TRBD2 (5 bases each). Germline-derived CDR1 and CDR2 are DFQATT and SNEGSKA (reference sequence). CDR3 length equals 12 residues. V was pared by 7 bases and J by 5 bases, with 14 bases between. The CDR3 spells CSGRWGRETQYF. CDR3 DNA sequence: TGCAGTGGCCGATGGGGACGGGAGACCCAGTACTTC.

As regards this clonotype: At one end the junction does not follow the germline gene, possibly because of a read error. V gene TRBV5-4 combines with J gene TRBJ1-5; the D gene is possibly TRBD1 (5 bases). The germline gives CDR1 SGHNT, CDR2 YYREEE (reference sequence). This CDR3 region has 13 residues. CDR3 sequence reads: CARSLDINQPQHF. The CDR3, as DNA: TGTGCCAGGAGCTTGGACATTAATCAGCCCCAGCATTTT. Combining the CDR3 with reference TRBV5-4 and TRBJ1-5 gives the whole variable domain ETGVTQSPTHLIKTRGQQVTLRCSSQSGHNTVSWYQQALGQGPQFIFQYYREEENGRGNFPPRFSGLQFPNYSSELNVNALELDDSALYLCARSLDINQPQHFGDGTRLSIL.

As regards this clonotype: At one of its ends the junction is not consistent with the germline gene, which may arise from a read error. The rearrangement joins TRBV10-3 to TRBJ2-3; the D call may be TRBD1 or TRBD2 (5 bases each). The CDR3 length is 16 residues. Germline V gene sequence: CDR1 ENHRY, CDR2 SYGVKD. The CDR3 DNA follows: TGTGCCATCAATGAGTACCGGGACCTCCGTGGAGATACGCAGTATTTT. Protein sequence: CAINEYRDLRGDTQYF.

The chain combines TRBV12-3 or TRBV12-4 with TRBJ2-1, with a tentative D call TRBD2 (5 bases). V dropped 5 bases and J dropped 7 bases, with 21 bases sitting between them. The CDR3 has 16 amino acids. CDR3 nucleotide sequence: TGTGCCAGCAGTCTAGAAAGCAGGTATGGGGAGAATGAGCAGTTCTTC. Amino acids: CASSLESRYGENEQFF.

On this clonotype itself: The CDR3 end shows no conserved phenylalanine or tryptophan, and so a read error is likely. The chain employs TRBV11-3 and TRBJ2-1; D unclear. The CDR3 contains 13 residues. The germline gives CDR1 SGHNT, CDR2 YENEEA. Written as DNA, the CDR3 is TGTGTCAGCAACACAAAGAATGAGGATGAGCAGTTCTTA. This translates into CVSNTKNEDEQFL.

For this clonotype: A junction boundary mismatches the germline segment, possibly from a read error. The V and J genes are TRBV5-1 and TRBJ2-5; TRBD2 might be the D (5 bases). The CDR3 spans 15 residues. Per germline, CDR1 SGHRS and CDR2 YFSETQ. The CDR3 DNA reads TGCGCCAGCAGCCTTTTGGATCCAAGTGGGGAGACCCATTACTTC. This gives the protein CASSLLDPSGETHYF.

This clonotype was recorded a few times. CDR3 region: CASSQRTGREQYF. The DNA of the CDR3 is TGCGCCAGCAGCCAACGGACAGGGCGGGAGCAGTACTTC. The chain uses TRBV4-3 and TRBJ2-7, with 8 bases that match TRBD1. In germline, CDR1 is LGHNA, CDR2 YSLEER. This CDR3 is 13 amino acids long. The V and J ends lost 2 bases and 7 bases, in that order; junction bases with no gene match: 4.

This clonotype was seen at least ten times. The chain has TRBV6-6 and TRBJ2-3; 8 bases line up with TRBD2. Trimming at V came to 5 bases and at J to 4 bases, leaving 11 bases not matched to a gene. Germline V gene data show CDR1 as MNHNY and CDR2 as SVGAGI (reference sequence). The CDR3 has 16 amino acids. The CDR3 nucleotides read TGTGCCAGCAGTCCGTTTACGGGAGGGGTAGCAGATACGCAGTATTTT. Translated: CASSPFTGGVADTQYF.

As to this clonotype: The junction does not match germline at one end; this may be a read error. The CDR3, as DNA: TGTGTCAGCAGTTTGGGGGCGGAGGTTCAATTCTTC. This codes for CVSSLGAEVQFF. The V call is TRBV12-3 or TRBV12-4, the J call TRBJ2-1; maybe TRBD1 (6 bases). The CDR3 extends over 12 amino acids.

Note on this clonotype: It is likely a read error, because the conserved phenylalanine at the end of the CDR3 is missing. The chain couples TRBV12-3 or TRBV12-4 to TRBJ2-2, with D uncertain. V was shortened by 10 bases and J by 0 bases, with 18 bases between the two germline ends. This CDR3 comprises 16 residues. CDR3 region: CATMGGLSTNTGELFL. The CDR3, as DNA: TGTGCCACCATGGGTGGGTTGTCGACGAACACCGGGGAGCTGTTTCTT.

The CDR3 is CAISETDRGLVYTF. The CDR3 coding sequence is TGTGCCATCAGTGAAACGGACAGGGGACTGGTCTACACCTTC. The J gene is TRBJ1-2, the V gene TRBV10-3; 9 bases fit TRBD1. Germline CDR1 reads ENHRY; CDR2 reads SYGVKD. The CDR3 runs 14 residues. The V and J ends lost 3 bases and 10 bases, in that order; junction bases with no gene match: 9.

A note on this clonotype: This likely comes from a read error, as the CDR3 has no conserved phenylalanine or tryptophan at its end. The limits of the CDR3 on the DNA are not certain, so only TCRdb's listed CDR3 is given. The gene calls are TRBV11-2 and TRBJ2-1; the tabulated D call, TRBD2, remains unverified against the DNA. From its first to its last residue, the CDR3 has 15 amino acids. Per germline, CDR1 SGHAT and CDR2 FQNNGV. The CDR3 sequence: CASSYVAGVPDEHFI.

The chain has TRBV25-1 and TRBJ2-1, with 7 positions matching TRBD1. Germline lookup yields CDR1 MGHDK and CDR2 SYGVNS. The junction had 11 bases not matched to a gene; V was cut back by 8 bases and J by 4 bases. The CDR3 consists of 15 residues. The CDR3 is CASRQTGTAYNEQFF. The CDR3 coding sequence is TGTGCCAGCCGTCAGACAGGGACGGCGTACAATGAGCAGTTCTTC.

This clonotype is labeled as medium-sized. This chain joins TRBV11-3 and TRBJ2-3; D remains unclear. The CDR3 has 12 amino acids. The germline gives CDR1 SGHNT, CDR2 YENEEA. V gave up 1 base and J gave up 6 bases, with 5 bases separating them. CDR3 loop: CASSLVFDTQYF. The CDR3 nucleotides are TGTGCCAGCAGCTTAGTCTTCGATACGCAGTATTTT.

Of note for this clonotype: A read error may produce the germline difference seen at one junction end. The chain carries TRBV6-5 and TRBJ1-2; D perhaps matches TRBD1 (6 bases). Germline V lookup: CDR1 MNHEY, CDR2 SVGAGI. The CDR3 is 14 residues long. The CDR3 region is CASSSAVDSYDYTF. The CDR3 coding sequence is TGTGCCAGCAGTTCGGCAGTGGACAGCTATGACTACACCTTC.

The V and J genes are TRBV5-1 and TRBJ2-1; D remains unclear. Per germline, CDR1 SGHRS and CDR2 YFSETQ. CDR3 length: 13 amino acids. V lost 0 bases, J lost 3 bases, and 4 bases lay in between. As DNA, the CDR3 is TGCGCCAGCAGCTTGGACAGCTACAATGAGCAGTTCTTC. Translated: CASSLDSYNEQFF.

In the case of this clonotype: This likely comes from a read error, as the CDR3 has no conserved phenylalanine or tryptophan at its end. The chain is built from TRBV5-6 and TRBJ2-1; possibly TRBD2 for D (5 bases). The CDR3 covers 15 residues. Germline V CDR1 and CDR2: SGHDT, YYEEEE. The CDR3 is CATSLNGKAANEQFY. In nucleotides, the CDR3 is TGTGCCACCAGCTTGAACGGGAAGGCCGCCAATGAGCAGTTCTAC.

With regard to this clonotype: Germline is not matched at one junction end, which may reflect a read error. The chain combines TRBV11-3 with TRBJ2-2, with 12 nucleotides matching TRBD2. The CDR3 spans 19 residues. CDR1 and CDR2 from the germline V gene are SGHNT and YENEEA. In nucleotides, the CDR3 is TGTGCCAGCAGTCGTGATGACGCGGGACTAGCGGGTCGCACTGGGGAGCTGTCTTTT. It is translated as CASSRDDAGLAGRTGELSF.

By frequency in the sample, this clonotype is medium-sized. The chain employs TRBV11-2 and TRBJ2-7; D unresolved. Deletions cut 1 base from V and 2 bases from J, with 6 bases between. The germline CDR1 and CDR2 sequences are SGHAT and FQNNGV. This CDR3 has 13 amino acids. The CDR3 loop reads CASSLGVTYEQYF. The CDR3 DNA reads TGTGCCAGCAGCTTAGGGGTGACCTACGAGCAGTACTTC.

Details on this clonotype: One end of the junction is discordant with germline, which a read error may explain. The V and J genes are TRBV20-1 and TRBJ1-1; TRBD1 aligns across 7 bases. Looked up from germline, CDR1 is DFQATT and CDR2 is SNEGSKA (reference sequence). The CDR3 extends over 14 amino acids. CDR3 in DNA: TGCAGTCCTAGAAGAGGACAGGCGAACACTGAAGCTTTCTTT. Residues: CSPRRGQANTEAFF.

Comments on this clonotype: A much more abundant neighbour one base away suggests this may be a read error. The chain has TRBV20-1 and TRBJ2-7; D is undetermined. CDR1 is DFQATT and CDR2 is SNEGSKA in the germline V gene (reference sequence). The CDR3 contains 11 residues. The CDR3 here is CSAHAGREQCF. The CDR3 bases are TGCAGTGCGCATGCCGGGCGAGAGCAGTGCTTC.